This TCR beta chain is from a study of blood T cell repertoires in COVID-19. Study as a whole: Sources were T cells, B-cell-depleted T cells, or PBMCs; the material itself was cDNA or gDNA.

CDR3 length equals 15 residues. The junction had 6 bases not matched to a gene; V was cut back by 4 bases and J by 4 bases. Looked up from germline, CDR1 is SGHVS and CDR2 is FNYEAQ. Measured with immunoSEQ multiplex PCR; TCRdb has only the in-frame clones, and not every one. Of around 400,000 clones listed, approximately 87% are singletons. In this sample, this clone turned up a few times. V is TRBV7-6 and J is TRBJ1-4; 7 nucleotides agree with TRBD1. The TCR originated in a woman in her sixties or seventies with COVID-19, enrolled during active disease. Sequenced: peripheral blood. Here the CDR3 DNA reads TGTGCCAGCAGCTCACCCGGACAGGTTAATGAAAAACTGTTTTTT. It specifies CASSSPGQVNEKLFF.